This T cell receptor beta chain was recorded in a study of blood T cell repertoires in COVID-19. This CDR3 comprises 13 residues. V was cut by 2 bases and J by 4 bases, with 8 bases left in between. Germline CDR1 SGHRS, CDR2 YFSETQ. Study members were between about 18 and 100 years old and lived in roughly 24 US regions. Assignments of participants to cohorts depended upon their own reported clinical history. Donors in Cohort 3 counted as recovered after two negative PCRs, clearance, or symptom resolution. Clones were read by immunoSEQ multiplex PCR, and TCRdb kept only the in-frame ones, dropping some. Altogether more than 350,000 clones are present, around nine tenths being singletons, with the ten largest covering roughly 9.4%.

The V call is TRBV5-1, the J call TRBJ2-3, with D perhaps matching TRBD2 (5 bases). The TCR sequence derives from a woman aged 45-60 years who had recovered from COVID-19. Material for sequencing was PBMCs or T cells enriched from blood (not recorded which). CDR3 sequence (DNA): TGCGCCAGCAGCTTTCTGGGAGCAGATACGCAGTATTTT. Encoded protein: CASSFLGADTQYF.